The rows below give T cell receptor beta chains drawn from one sample of a study of radiation and T cells in renal cell carcinoma. This table comes from immunoSEQ multiplex PCR, and its TCRdb copy is limited to in-frame clones, with some not included. In the table there are 15,000 to 20,000 clones, around 55% of which are singletons. Sequencing used tumor tissue, obtained from a patient whose treatment included radiotherapy and nephrectomy. These receptors were obtained from a man aged 45 to 65 with renal cell carcinoma. CDR3s leave out the opening cysteine and the closing phenylalanine or tryptophan.

V,J,CDR3
TRBV11-3,TRBJ2-3,ASSLGLAGVTDTQY
TRBV5-5,TRBJ2-1,ASSLVGYNEQF
TRBV7-7,TRBJ2-3,ASSPSGGFTDTQY
TRBV7-3,TRBJ2-3,ASSLQGISTDTQY
TRBV7-9,TRBJ2-2,ASSATSSGGNTGELF
TRBV29-1,TRBJ2-2,SVGGYTGELF
TRBV25-1,TRBJ2-1,ASSDVRHSWNEQF
TRBV7-9,TRBJ2-7,ASSAPGQGVDEQY
TRBV4-1,TRBJ2-5,ASSRGQGAGETQY
TRBV4-3,TRBJ2-5,ASSPQTGDETQY
TRBV6-1,TRBJ2-2,ASSTGDDTGELF
TRBV5-1,TRBJ2-5,ASSLGAVAIETQY
TRBV6-1,TRBJ2-3,ASSGLAGADTQY
TRBV7-8,TRBJ2-3,ASSATRSTDTQY
TRBV9,TRBJ2-7,ASSVLAGPYEQY
TRBV30,TRBJ2-5,AWSVGETQY
TRBV5-1,TRBJ1-2,ASSPGTASYGYT
TRBV9,TRBJ2-5,ASSAWGQGARETQY
TRBV11-2,TRBJ2-7,ASSPYERSNEQY
TRBV5-1,TRBJ2-7,ASSAGTSGNEQY
TRBV9,TRBJ2-1,ASSAWPLAGGPVNEQF
TRBV27,TRBJ2-3,ASSSTRPAGTQY
TRBV30,TRBJ1-1,AWIRDSLSHTEAF
TRBV29-1,TRBJ1-2,SVVLGQGYGYT
TRBV6-6,TRBJ1-1,ASRRDRAVTEAF
TRBV2,TRBJ2-5,ASVFTGETQY